The 7 T cell receptor beta chains below all came from one sample that was sequenced in a study of cytomegalovirus exposure and HLA in healthy donors. Amplification used 60 Vbeta primers and 13 Jbeta primers. Sequencing was performed with immunoSEQ multiplex PCR; in TCRdb, only in-frame clones are kept and a portion is missing. The sample lists approximately 120,000 clones, roughly 75% occurring once. The sequenced material came from PBMCs. These receptors came from a female donor in good health and CMV-seronegative.

J is TRBJ2-1 and V is TRBV5-6; D is possibly TRBD1 (5 bases). This CDR3 region has 13 residues. Germline V gene data show CDR1 as SGHDT and CDR2 as YYEEEE. The ends were cut back, 2 bases at V and 10 bases at J, with 13 bases in the middle. Here the CDR3 DNA reads TGTGCCAGCAGCTTTGGACACACCTTAGAGCAGTTCTTC. This translates into CASSFGHTLEQFF.

The chain carries TRBV2 and TRBJ2-2; 10 bases line up with TRBD2. Germline V CDR1 and CDR2: SNHLY, FYNNEI. Trimming at V came to 11 bases and at J to 6 bases, leaving 9 bases not matched to a gene. The CDR3 spans 14 residues. CDR3 DNA: TGTGCCGGTCGGCAGGGGACTAGCGCCGGGGAGCTGTTTTTT. It yields the protein CAGRQGTSAGELFF.

V gene TRBV27 combines with J gene TRBJ2-7; tentative D call: TRBD2 (7 bases). Germline V gene sequence: CDR1 MNHEY, CDR2 SMNVEV (reference sequence). The V end lost 2 bases, the J end lost 3 bases, and 8 bases lay between the germline ends. The CDR3 extends over 13 amino acids. CDR3 protein: CASSLRGGYEQYF. The CDR3 coding sequence is TGTGCCAGCAGTTTAAGGGGGGGCTACGAGCAGTACTTC.

The chain carries TRBV18 and TRBJ2-5, with D possibly TRBD2 on 6 matching bases. The J call could be wrong; TRBJ2-7 is a better fit for the DNA end. The germline CDR1 and CDR2 sequences are KGHSH and LQKENI. The length of the CDR3 is 14 residues. DNA of the CDR3: TGTGCCAGCTCACCGGGAGGCTTCGGAGACGAGCAGTACTTC. Protein: CASSPGGFGDEQYF.

This clone was seen just once. The chain recombines TRBV9 with TRBJ2-5; a possible D gene is TRBD2 (6 bases). TRBJ2-7 matches the DNA end more closely, so the J call is doubtful. The CDR3 is made up of 14 amino acids. CDR1 is SGDLS, CDR2 YYNGEE, per germline. CDR3 in amino acids: CASSKGGKAYEQYF. CDR3 nucleotide sequence: TGTGCCAGCAGCAAAGGAGGGAAGGCCTACGAGCAGTACTTC.

V usage is TRBV7-2 and J usage is TRBJ2-4; the match to TRBD2 covers 7 bases. V lost 5 bases to trimming and J lost 11 bases; unmatched junction nucleotides: 12. CDR1 and CDR2 (germline): SGHTA, FQGNSA. The CDR3 consists of 14 residues. The CDR3 sequence is CASSGGGPEGVQYF. The CDR3 DNA is TGTGCCAGCAGCGGGGGGGGACCCGAAGGGGTTCAGTACTTC.

This clone occurred a few times. This chain connects TRBV7-9 to TRBJ1-4, with TRBD1 matching over 9 bases. Looked up from germline, CDR1 is SEHNR and CDR2 is FQNEAQ (reference sequence). The V segment lost 8 bases and the J segment 4 bases; nucleotides outside the gene matches: 8. The CDR3 consists of 15 residues. This CDR3 is CASGGKTGGNEKLFF. The CDR3 region has the DNA TGTGCCAGCGGGGGCAAGACAGGGGGTAATGAAAAACTGTTTTTT.